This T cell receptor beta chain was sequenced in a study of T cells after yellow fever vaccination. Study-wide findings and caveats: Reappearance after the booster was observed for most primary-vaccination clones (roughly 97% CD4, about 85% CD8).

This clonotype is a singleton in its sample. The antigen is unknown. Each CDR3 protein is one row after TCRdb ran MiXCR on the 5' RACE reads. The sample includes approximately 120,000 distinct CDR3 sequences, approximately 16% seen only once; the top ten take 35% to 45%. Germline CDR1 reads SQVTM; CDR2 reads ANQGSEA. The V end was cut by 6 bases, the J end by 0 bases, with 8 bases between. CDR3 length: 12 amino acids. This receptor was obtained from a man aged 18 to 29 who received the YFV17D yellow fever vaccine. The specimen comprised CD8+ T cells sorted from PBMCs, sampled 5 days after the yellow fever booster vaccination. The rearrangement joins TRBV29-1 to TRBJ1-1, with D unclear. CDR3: CSVYGVNTEAFF. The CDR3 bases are TGCAGCGTGTATGGGGTGAACACTGAAGCTTTCTTT. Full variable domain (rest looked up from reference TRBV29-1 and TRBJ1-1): SAVISQKPSRDICQRGTSLTIQCQVDSQVTMMFWYRQQPGQSLTLIATANQGSEATYESGFVIDKFPISRPNLTFSTLTVSNMSPEDSSIYLCSVYGVNTEAFFGQGTRLTVV.